This TCR beta chain emerged from a study of T-cell memory formation after mild COVID-19. On the study more broadly: Each donor largely had its own TCR clusters.

Ten or more counts support this clonotype. Antigen specificity is unknown. Study outcomes and limitations: Detection of some responders pre-infection suggested pre-existing cross-reactive memory T cells participated. Shrinking CD4+ clones resided mostly in CM and EM, and CD8+ ones in EMRA.

5'RACE with constant-segment primers yielded barcoded, UMI-tagged TCR alpha and TCR beta cDNA libraries. One entry per CDR3 protein results from TCRdb running MiXCR on the 5' RACE reads. Of some 160,000 distinct CDR3 sequences in the sample, 13% were seen once. Trimming took off 5 bases at V and 14 bases at J, with 10 bases between the two ends. Germline V gives CDR1 MNHNY, CDR2 SVGAGI (reference sequence). CDR3 length: 11 residues. The chain couples TRBV6-6 to TRBJ1-6, with D perhaps matching TRBD1 (5 bases). The receptor comes from a man aged 18 to 30 who had mild COVID-19 (a few samples of this study predate the infection). Cell type and time point are not known. The sample taken for sequencing was PBMCs or a T cell subset sorted from them (not recorded which). For the CDR3, the DNA is TGTGCCAGCAGTCCAACAGGTACCCTCCACTTT. This encodes CASSPTGTLHF.